This T cell receptor (beta chain) originates from a study of neurological immune-mediated disorders. Study background: The disease course was relapsing-remitting in 31 and secondary progressive in about 9% of the 34 multiple sclerosis patients.

Every sequencing run returned over 190 million TCR-beta sequences, which were derived from 15-18 subjects. MiXCR, run by TCRdb on the 5' RACE reads, gives a single entry per CDR3 protein. This table holds 90,000 to 100,000 distinct CDR3 sequences, 3.5% found once. The CDR3 is made up of 15 amino acids. CDR1 and CDR2 from the germline V gene are SGHDT and YYEEEE. V dropped 3 bases and J dropped 4; count of bases not matched to a gene: 5. This clonotype has at least ten counts. The receptor's source is a woman aged 18-35 years with multiple sclerosis. The source material was PBMCs. The chain employs TRBV5-6 and TRBJ2-1, with 9 nucleotides matching TRBD2. Here the CDR3 reads CASSYLAGAYNEQFF. The CDR3 DNA follows: TGTGCCAGCAGCTACTTAGCGGGGGCTTACAATGAGCAGTTCTTC.